This TCR beta chain emerged from a study of blood T cell repertoires in COVID-19. Study details: Samples representing acute and convalescent COVID-19 were sourced from the United States, Italy and Spain. PBMCs, B-cell-depleted T cells, or T cells provided the cDNA or gDNA that made up the material.

In the authors' methods: From reference gene primer amplification, estimates of nucleated cell counts were derived. TCRdb's copy holds only in-frame clones and misses some; the assay was immunoSEQ multiplex PCR. For V, J and clone size, that table is used; D and trimming come from the DNA. The sample lists 130,000 to 150,000 clones; more than 60% were seen once. V was clipped by 6 bases and J by 6 bases; unmatched bases: 8. Per germline, CDR1 LNHDA and CDR2 SQIVND (reference sequence). The CDR3 spans 14 residues. Sequencing input: peripheral blood. The TCR sequence derives from a woman aged 55 to 70 with acute or convalescent COVID-19. The chain uses TRBV19 and TRBJ2-3; 8 bases map to TRBD2. CDR3 amino acids: CASSTKRESDTQYF. The CDR3 bases are TGTGCCAGTAGCACCAAGCGGGAGTCTGATACGCAGTATTTT.